A single T cell receptor beta chain is shown here with its context. This entry belongs to a study of OX40 agonist ivuxolimab in advanced cancers. CDR3 length equals 14 residues. Trimming pared 7 bases from V and 0 bases from J, leaving 10 bases between. Per germline, CDR1 LNHDA and CDR2 SQIVND (reference sequence). Produced via immunoSEQ multiplex PCR; TCRdb's table is partial and in-frame only. This sample has roughly 93,000 clones, with under 90% found just once. Sequencing used CD4+ or CD8+ T cells sorted from blood, obtained in a trial of the OX40 agonist ivuxolimab. The rearrangement uses TRBV19 and TRBJ2-1; D gene ambiguous. This TCR derives from an adult with an advanced solid tumor such as melanoma, head and neck, liver or kidney cancer. CDR3 loop: CASTGRSSYNEQFF. For the CDR3, the DNA is TGTGCCAGTACCGGACGGAGCTCCTACAATGAGCAGTTCTTC.